Below are 29 T cell receptor beta chains sequenced from a single sample in a study of blood T cell repertoires in COVID-19. Libraries were prepared by immunoSEQ multiplex PCR; TCRdb keeps only in-frame clonotypes and omits some of them. The sample has hundreds of thousands of clones; around nine tenths are singletons. The material sequenced was PBMCs or T cells enriched from blood (not recorded which). These receptors came from a woman in her 30s with acute COVID-19.

The count of this clone is one. An end of the junction does not agree with germline; a read error may underlie this. The chain recombines TRBV7-9 with TRBJ1-2; D gene unclear. The V gene's germline CDR1 is SEHNR and CDR2 FQNEAQ (reference sequence). The CDR3 loop spans 14 amino acids. The DNA for the CDR3 is TGTGCCAGCAACTTAGACCCGAGTATGTATGGCTACACCTTC. Translation: CASNLDPSMYGYTF.

J is TRBJ1-3 and V is TRBV6-5, with TRBD1 matching over 9 bases. Germline V gene data show CDR1 as MNHEY and CDR2 as SVGAGI. Germline trimming cut 2 bases from V and 4 bases from J; bases unmatched to any gene: 3. This CDR3 contains 15 residues. CDR3 DNA sequence: TGTGCCAGCAGTTACGGGACAGGGTCCGGAAACACCATATATTTT. Amino acid sequence: CASSYGTGSGNTIYF.

The chain combines TRBV15 with TRBJ1-1; a weak D match, TRBD1 (5 bases). CDR1 and CDR2 from the germline V gene are LNHNV and YYDKDF (reference sequence). This CDR3 region has 14 residues. V dropped 1 base and J dropped 0 bases, with 6 bases sitting between them. CDR3 sequence: CATSRGGMNTEAFF. CDR3 nucleotides: TGTGCCACCAGCAGAGGGGGCATGAACACTGAAGCTTTCTTT.

The V call is TRBV6-6, the J call TRBJ2-2; TRBD1 agrees at 8 bases. There are 15 residues in the CDR3. The V segment lost 11 bases and the J segment 6 bases; nucleotides outside the gene matches: 14. Germline-derived CDR1 and CDR2 are MNHNY and SVGAGI (reference sequence). CDR3 residues: CASSPGTGRPGELFF. The CDR3 nucleotides read TGTGCCTCCTCCCCCGGGACAGGTCGACCCGGGGAGCTGTTTTTT.

This chain links TRBV7-9 with TRBJ2-3; 10 nucleotides align to TRBD2. Germline CDR1 SEHNR, CDR2 FQNEAQ (reference sequence). The CDR3 is 13 residues long. CDR3 amino acids: CAGGLAGEHTQYF. In DNA form, the CDR3 reads TGTGCGGGTGGGCTAGCGGGGGAACATACGCAGTATTTT.

This clone was seen just once. Other DNA sequences within the sample encode an identical CDR3. The rearrangement joins TRBV6-5 to TRBJ1-6; 10 bases are a match to TRBD1. Germline V gene data show CDR1 as MNHEY and CDR2 as SVGAGI. V dropped 7 bases and J dropped 7; count of bases not matched to a gene: 4. CDR3 length: 14 amino acids. The CDR3: CASTTGQGNSPLHF. In DNA, the CDR3 is TGTGCCAGCACCACGGGACAGGGGAATTCACCCCTCCACTTT.

The chain combines TRBV6-5 with TRBJ1-5, with 9 bases that match TRBD1. J lost 11 bases, V lost 7 bases, and 12 bases had no gene match. Germline CDR1 is MNHEY and CDR2 is SVGAGI. The CDR3 covers 14 residues. The CDR3 is CASTEGQGRGSQHF. The CDR3 DNA sequence: TGTGCCAGCACCGAGGGACAGGGCCGCGGGTCCCAGCATTTT.

This clone appeared a single time. The rearrangement uses TRBV20-1 and TRBJ2-7; D is undetermined. The V and J ends lost 5 bases and 6 bases respectively, with 11 bases between them. Germline CDR1 and CDR2: DFQATT and SNEGSKA (reference sequence). This CDR3 has 11 residues. CDR3 bases: TGCAGTGCTCCCTCGGCGGCCGAGCAGTACTTC. It encodes CSAPSAAEQYF.

This clone was recorded once. The chain recombines TRBV2 with TRBJ1-2; 9 nucleotides line up with TRBD1. The CDR3 loop spans 13 amino acids. CDR1 and CDR2 from the germline V gene are SNHLY and FYNNEI. V trimming: 9 bases; J trimming: 5 bases; junction bases outside the gene matches: 7. This chain's CDR3 is CASGQGTLYGYTF. The CDR3 nucleotides are TGTGCCAGTGGACAGGGGACTCTATATGGCTACACCTTC. Drawing the rest from reference TRBV2 and TRBJ1-2, the complete variable domain is EPEVTQTPSHQVTQMGQEVILRCVPISNHLYFYWYRQILGQKVEFLVSFYNNEISEKSEIFDDQFSVERPDGSNFTLKIRSTKLEDSAMYFCASGQGTLYGYTFGSGTRLTVV.

The chain is built from TRBV6-5 and TRBJ2-2; D is uncertain. The V and J ends lost 4 bases and 5 bases respectively, with 11 bases between them. The CDR3 loop spans 14 amino acids. Germline V gene sequence: CDR1 MNHEY, CDR2 SVGAGI. The CDR3 DNA is TGTGCCAGCAGTTGGGCCGATAGGACCGGGGAGCTGTTTTTT. Encoded protein: CASSWADRTGELFF.

This clone was picked up one time. The CDR3 region has the DNA TGTGCCTGGAGTGTAGGACAGTGGGGTTCACCCCTCCACTTT. Translating gives CAWSVGQWGSPLHF. The genes are TRBV30 and TRBJ1-6; D possibly corresponds to TRBD1 (6 bases). The CDR3 is made up of 14 amino acids. Per the germline V gene, CDR1 is GTSNPN and CDR2 is SVGIG (reference sequence). Trimming stripped 0 bases from V and 9 bases from J, with 12 bases between.

This rearrangement joins TRBV9 to TRBJ1-6, with 8 positions matching TRBD1. The germline V gene encodes CDR1 SGDLS and CDR2 YYNGEE. The CDR3 spans 16 residues. J was trimmed by 5 bases and V by 3 bases; bases with no gene match: 7. CDR3 region: CASSDRTGRNNSPLHF. CDR3 nucleotide sequence: TGTGCCAGCAGCGACCGGACAGGGCGAAATAATTCACCCCTCCACTTT. Drawing the rest from reference TRBV9 and TRBJ1-6, the complete variable domain is DSGVTQTPKHLITATGQRVTLRCSPRSGDLSVYWYQQSLDQGLQFLIQYYNGEERAKGNILERFSAQQFPDLHSELNLSSLELGDSALYFCASSDRTGRNNSPLHFGNGTRLTVT.

The rearrangement uses TRBV7-9 and TRBJ1-2, with D perhaps matching TRBD1 (5 bases). CDR1 is SEHNR and CDR2 is FQNEAQ in the germline V gene (reference sequence). The germline V and J ends were trimmed by 1 base and 2 bases, with 11 bases remaining between them. The CDR3 spans 15 residues. As DNA, the CDR3 is TGTGCCAGCAGCTTAGTACCAGGGCCCAACTATGGCTACACCTTC. Its protein product is CASSLVPGPNYGYTF. The complete variable domain, with remaining parts taken from reference TRBV7-9 and TRBJ1-2, reads DTGVSQNPRHKITKRGQNVTFRCDPISEHNRLYWYRQTLGQGPEFLTYFQNEAQLEKSRLLSDRFSAERPKGSFSTLEIQRTEQGDSAMYLCASSLVPGPNYGYTFGSGTRLTVV.

This clone was seen only once. The chain is built from TRBV29-1 and TRBJ1-1, with 9 bases aligning to TRBD1. With 4 bases clipped from V and 3 bases from J, the junction kept 3 bases outside the gene matches. Per germline, CDR1 SQVTM and CDR2 ANQGSEA. This CDR3 has 13 residues. DNA of the CDR3: TGCAGCGTTGTTAGACAGGGGGACACTGAAGCTTTCTTT. Translating it yields CSVVRQGDTEAFF.

This chain uses TRBV11-2 with TRBJ2-7; 11 nucleotides match TRBD1. Germline CDR1 is SGHAT and CDR2 is FQNNGV. CDR3 length equals 14 residues. Trimming took 1 base from V and 6 from J; bases not matched to a gene: 2. For the CDR3, the DNA is TGTGCCAGCAGCTTAGGGACAGGGGGCTTCGAGCAGTACTTC. Protein product: CASSLGTGGFEQYF.

This clone was picked up a small number of times. The chain carries TRBV7-9 and TRBJ2-2, with TRBD1 matching 7 bases. From germline, CDR1 is SEHNR and CDR2 FQNEAQ (reference sequence). The J segment lost 6 bases and the V segment lost 4 bases, leaving 11 bases of the junction unmatched. This CDR3 region has 16 residues. The CDR3 DNA reads as TGTGCCAGCAGCTCCGGACAGGTTGGGGCGGCCGGGGAGCTGTTTTTT. This gives the protein CASSSGQVGAAGELFF.

V is TRBV5-5 and J is TRBJ1-3; D is uncertain. Germline V gene data show CDR1 as SGHKS and CDR2 as YYEKEE (reference sequence). V lost 4 bases and J 4 bases, leaving 18 bases between the germline ends. This CDR3 spans 16 amino acids. The CDR3 spells CASSAKYSLGGNTIYF. The CDR3 DNA is TGTGCCAGCAGCGCCAAATATTCTCTAGGCGGAAACACCATATATTTT.

The chain uses TRBV6-2 or TRBV6-3 and TRBJ2-7; 7 nucleotides match TRBD2. The CDR3 extends over 13 amino acids. CDR1 is MNHEY and CDR2 is SVGEGT in the germline V gene. V shed 2 bases and J 6 bases; nucleotides not matched to a gene: 4. CDR3 loop: CASSYPPSGEQYF. Here the CDR3 DNA reads TGTGCCAGCAGTTACCCACCTAGCGGCGAGCAGTACTTC.

The J gene is TRBJ1-6, the V gene TRBV7-2, with no clear D. The germline V gene encodes CDR1 SGHTA and CDR2 FQGNSA. The CDR3 covers 15 residues. V gave up 1 base and J gave up 10 bases, with 14 bases separating them. Written as DNA, the CDR3 is TGTGCCAGCAGCTTAGACTTCAACCGCCGGTCACCCCTCCACTTT. It translates to CASSLDFNRRSPLHF.

This chain links TRBV9 with TRBJ2-1; D may be TRBD1 (6 bases). The germline V gene has CDR1 SGDLS and CDR2 YYNGEE. V was cut by 4 bases and J by 0 bases, with 17 bases left in between. The CDR3 totals 17 residues. CDR3 DNA: TGTGCCAGCAGCTCAGCCAATCAGGGGAGCTCCTACAATGAGCAGTTCTTC. It specifies CASSSANQGSSYNEQFF.

The chain uses TRBV18 and TRBJ2-5; 8 nucleotides line up with TRBD2. CDR3 length: 15 residues. Trimming took 3 bases from V and 2 from J; bases not matched to a gene: 5. Germline assignment: CDR1 KGHSH and CDR2 LQKENI. CDR3 sequence reads: CASSPLLAEQETQYF. The CDR3 DNA follows: TGTGCCAGCTCACCCCTACTAGCGGAACAAGAGACCCAGTACTTC.

This clone was detected once. The chain joins TRBV7-9 to TRBJ1-4, with unresolved D. Deletions cut 1 base from V and 5 bases from J, with 8 bases between. The V gene's germline CDR1 is SEHNR and CDR2 FQNEAQ (reference sequence). The CDR3 is made up of 14 amino acids. CDR3 amino acids: CASSLGGMNEKLFF. In nucleotides, the CDR3 is TGTGCCAGCAGCTTAGGAGGGATGAATGAAAAACTGTTTTTT.

The genes are TRBV2 and TRBJ1-5; 7 bases fit TRBD1. Germline values: CDR1 SNHLY, CDR2 FYNNEI. The V and J ends lost 6 bases and 1 base, in that order; junction bases with no gene match: 6. The CDR3 runs to 15 residues. The CDR3 reads CASRGAGGSNQPQHF. DNA of the CDR3: TGTGCCAGCAGGGGGGCAGGGGGAAGCAATCAGCCCCAGCATTTT.

The rearrangement joins TRBV7-9 to TRBJ1-2, with TRBD1 matching 7 bases. V dropped 2 bases and J dropped 5; count of bases not matched to a gene: 8. Per germline, CDR1 SEHNR and CDR2 FQNEAQ (reference sequence). The CDR3 length is 15 residues. The CDR3 loop reads CASSLSPSTGYGYTF. The CDR3 DNA reads TGTGCCAGCAGCTTAAGCCCTTCGACAGGGTATGGCTACACCTTC.

The CDR3: CASSANRQGWYGYTF. As DNA, the CDR3 is TGTGCCAGCAGCGCCAATAGACAGGGTTGGTATGGCTACACCTTC. The chain combines TRBV9 with TRBJ1-2; 7 bases are a match to TRBD1. The V gene end was trimmed by 3 bases and the J gene end by 5 bases; junction bases not matched to a gene: 10. Per germline, CDR1 SGDLS and CDR2 YYNGEE. This CDR3 is 15 amino acids long.

The chain combines TRBV27 with TRBJ2-5; D may be TRBD2 (5 bases). CDR3 length: 14 amino acids. Germline lookup yields CDR1 MNHEY and CDR2 SMNVEV (reference sequence). Trimming left V 5 bases short and J 1 base short, with 11 bases between. The CDR3 region is CASSTGLAQETQYF. The DNA for the CDR3 is TGTGCCAGCAGTACCGGACTGGCCCAAGAGACCCAGTACTTC.

The chain combines TRBV4-3 with TRBJ1-5, with 8 bases lining up with TRBD1. Germline V CDR1 and CDR2: LGHNA, YSLEER. J was trimmed by 4 bases and V by 8 bases; bases with no gene match: 10. The CDR3 runs to 15 residues. CDR3 sequence (DNA): TGCGCCAGCCGAAGGGACAGGACGGGGAATCAGCCCCAGCATTTT. Its protein is CASRRDRTGNQPQHF.

This chain uses TRBV6-4 with TRBJ2-2; 7 bases are shared with TRBD2. Germline trimming cut 2 bases from V and 5 bases from J; bases unmatched to any gene: 2. The germline gives CDR1 MRHNA, CDR2 SNTAGT. The CDR3 loop spans 14 amino acids. CDR3 sequence reads: CASSDAAGTGELFF. The DNA for the CDR3 is TGTGCCAGCAGTGACGCAGCGGGAACCGGGGAGCTGTTTTTT.

The chain uses TRBV27 and TRBJ1-5; no reliable D call. Germline CDR1 is MNHEY and CDR2 is SMNVEV (reference sequence). The V end was cut by 6 bases, the J end by 6 bases, with 15 bases between. This CDR3 comprises 14 residues. The CDR3 region has the DNA TGTGCCAGCAGGAGTGGACTTTGGGGTCAGCCCCAGCATTTT. This encodes CASRSGLWGQPQHF.